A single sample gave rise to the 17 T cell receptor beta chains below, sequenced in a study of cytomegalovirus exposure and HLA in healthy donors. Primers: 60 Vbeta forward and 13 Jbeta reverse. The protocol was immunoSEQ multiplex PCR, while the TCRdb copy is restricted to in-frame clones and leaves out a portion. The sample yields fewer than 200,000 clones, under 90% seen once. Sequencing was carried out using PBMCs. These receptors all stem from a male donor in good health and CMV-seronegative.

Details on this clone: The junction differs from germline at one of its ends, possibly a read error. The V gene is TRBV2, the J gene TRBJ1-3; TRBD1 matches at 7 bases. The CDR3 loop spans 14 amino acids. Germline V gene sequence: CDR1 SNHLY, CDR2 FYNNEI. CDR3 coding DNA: TGTGCCACCAAGGACAGGCTCCCTGGGAACACCATATATTTT. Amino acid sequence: CATKDRLPGNTIYF.

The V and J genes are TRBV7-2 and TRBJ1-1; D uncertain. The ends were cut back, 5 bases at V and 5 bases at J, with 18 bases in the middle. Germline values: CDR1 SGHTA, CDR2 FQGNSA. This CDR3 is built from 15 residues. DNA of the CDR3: TGTGCCAGCAGCCCGGATCACCTTCGGAGGACTGAAGCTTTCTTT. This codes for CASSPDHLRRTEAFF.

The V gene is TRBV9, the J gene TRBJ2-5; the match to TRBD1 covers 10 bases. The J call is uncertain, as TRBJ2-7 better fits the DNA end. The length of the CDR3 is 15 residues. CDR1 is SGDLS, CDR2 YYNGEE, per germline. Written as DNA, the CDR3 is TGTGCCAGCAGTACTCCGGGACAGGGGACCTACGAGCAGTACTTC. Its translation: CASSTPGQGTYEQYF.

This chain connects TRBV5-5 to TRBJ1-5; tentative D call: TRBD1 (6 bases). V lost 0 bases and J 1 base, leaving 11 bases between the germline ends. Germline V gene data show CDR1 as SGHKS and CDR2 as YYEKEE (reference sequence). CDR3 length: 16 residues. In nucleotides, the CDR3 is TGTGCCAGCAGCTTGGTCCGGACAGCGAGCAATCAGCCCCAGCATTTT. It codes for CASSLVRTASNQPQHF.

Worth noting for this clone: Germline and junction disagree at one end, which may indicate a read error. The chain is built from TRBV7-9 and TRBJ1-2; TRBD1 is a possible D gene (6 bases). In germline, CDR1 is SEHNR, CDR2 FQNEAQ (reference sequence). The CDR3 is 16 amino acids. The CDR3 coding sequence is TGTTCCAGCAGCTCTCTAACAGGGTCGGTGGATGGTGGCTACACCTTC. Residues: CSSSSLTGSVDGGYTF.

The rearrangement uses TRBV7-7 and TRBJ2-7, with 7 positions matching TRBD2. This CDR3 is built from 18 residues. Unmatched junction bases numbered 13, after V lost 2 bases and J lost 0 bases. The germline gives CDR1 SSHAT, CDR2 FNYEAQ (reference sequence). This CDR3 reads CASSLSGRERDRSYEQYF. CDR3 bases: TGTGCCAGCAGCTTAAGTGGTCGGGAGCGGGACCGCTCCTACGAGCAGTACTTC.

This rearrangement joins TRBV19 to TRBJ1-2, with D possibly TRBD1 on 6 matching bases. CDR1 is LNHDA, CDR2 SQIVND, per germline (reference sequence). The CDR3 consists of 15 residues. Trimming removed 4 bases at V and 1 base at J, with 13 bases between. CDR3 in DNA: TGTGCCAGTAGTACGACAGGAGACCTTAACTATGGCTACACCTTC. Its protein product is CASSTTGDLNYGYTF.

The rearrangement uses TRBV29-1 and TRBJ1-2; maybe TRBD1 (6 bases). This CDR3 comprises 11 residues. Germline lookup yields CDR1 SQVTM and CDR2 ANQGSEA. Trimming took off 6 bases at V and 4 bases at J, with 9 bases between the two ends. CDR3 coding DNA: TGCAGCGTGGCCAGGGGCTATGGCTACACCTTC. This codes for CSVARGYGYTF. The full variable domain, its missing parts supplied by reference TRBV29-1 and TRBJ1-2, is SAVISQKPSRDICQRGTSLTIQCQVDSQVTMMFWYRQQPGQSLTLIATANQGSEATYESGFVIDKFPISRPNLTFSTLTVSNMSPEDSSIYLCSVARGYGYTFGSGTRLTVV.

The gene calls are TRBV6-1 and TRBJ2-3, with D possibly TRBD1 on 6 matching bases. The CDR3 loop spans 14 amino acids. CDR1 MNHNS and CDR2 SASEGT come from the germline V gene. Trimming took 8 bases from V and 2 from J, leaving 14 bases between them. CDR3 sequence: CASAGTHTTDTQYF. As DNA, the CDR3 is TGTGCCAGCGCCGGGACACACACCACAGATACGCAGTATTTT.

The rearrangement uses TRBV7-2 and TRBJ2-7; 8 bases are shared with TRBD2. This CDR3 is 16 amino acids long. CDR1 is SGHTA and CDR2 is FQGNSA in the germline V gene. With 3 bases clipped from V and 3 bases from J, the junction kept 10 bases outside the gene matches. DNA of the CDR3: TGTGCCAGCAGCTTTCGGCCTAGCGGGCCGATCTACGAGCAGTACTTC. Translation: CASSFRPSGPIYEQYF.

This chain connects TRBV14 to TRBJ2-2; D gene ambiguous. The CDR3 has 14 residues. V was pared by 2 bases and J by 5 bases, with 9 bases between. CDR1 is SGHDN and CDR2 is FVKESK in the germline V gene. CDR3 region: CASSQFTVTGELFF. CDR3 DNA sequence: TGTGCCAGCAGCCAATTTACAGTTACCGGGGAGCTGTTTTTT.

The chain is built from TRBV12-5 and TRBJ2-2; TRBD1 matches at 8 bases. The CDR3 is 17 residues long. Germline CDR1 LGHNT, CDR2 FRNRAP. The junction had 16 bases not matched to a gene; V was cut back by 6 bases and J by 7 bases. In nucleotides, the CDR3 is TGTGCTAGTGGACTAAAACCGGGACAGGATTTCATCGGGGAGCTGTTTTTT. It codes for CASGLKPGQDFIGELFF. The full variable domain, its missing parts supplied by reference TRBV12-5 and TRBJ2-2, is DARVTQTPRHKVTEMGQEVTMRCQPILGHNTVFWYRQTMMQGLELLAYFRNRAPLDDSGMPKDRFSAEMPDATLATLKIQPSEPRDSAVYFCASGLKPGQDFIGELFFGEGSRLTVL.

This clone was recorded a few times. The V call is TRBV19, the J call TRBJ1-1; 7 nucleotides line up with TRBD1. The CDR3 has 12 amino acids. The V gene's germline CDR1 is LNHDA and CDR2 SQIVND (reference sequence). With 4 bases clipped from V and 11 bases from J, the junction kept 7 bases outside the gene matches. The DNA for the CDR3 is TGTGCCAGTAGTAGACAGGGTTACTCGGCTTTCTTT. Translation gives CASSRQGYSAFF.

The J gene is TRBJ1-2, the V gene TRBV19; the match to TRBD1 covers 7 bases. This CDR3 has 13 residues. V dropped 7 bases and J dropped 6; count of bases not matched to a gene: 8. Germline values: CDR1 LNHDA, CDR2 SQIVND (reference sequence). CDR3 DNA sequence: TGTGCCAGTACCTACGACAGGGAAGATGGCTACACCTTC. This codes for CASTYDREDGYTF.

In DNA, the CDR3 is TGTGCCAGCAGCCTGTTGGGGGCTAGCACTCCCAATGAGCAGTTCTTC. As protein: CASSLLGASTPNEQFF. This chain joins TRBV9 and TRBJ2-1, with D perhaps matching TRBD1 (6 bases). Germline loops: CDR1 SGDLS, CDR2 YYNGEE. The CDR3 consists of 16 residues. Trimming took off 4 bases at V and 6 bases at J, with 20 bases between the two ends.

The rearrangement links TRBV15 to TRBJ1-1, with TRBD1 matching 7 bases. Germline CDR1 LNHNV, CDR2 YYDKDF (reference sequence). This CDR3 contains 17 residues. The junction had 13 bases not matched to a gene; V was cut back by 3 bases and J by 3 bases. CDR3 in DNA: TGTGCCACCAGCAGGATACAGGGGCCATACAGAGACACTGAAGCTTTCTTT. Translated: CATSRIQGPYRDTEAFF.

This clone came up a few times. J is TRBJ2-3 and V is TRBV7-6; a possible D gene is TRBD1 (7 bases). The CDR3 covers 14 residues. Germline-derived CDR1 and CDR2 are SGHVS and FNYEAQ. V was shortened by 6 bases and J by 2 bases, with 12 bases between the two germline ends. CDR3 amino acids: CASRAGQITDTQYF. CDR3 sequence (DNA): TGTGCCAGCAGGGCGGGACAGATCACAGATACGCAGTATTTT.